The present TCR beta chain was sequenced within a study of neurological immune-mediated disorders. The study, taken as a whole, reports: HTLV-1-associated myelopathy had the most TCR clonal expansion, while multiple sclerosis had the least, a level that fell below healthy controls.

This clonotype was counted at least ten times. Its specificity is not known. The CDR3 extends over 16 amino acids. V was pared by 5 bases and J by 3 bases, with 16 bases between. Germline assignment: CDR1 SGHTA and CDR2 FQGNSA. MiXCR, run by TCRdb on the 5' RACE reads, gives a single entry per CDR3 protein. The table lists around 78,000 distinct CDR3 sequences, roughly 17% of them singletons. Sample: PBMCs. The sequence was collected from a woman aged 40 to 49 in good health. The chain recombines TRBV7-2 with TRBJ2-2, with D tentatively TRBD1 or TRBD2 (6 bases each). CDR3 DNA: TGTGCCAGCAGCGTGGACTCGGGGGCTCACACCGGGGAGCTGTTTTTT. Protein product: CASSVDSGAHTGELFF.